What follows are 23 T cell receptor beta chains derived from one specimen sequenced in a study of technical replicates of blood from a few donors. TCRdb keeps only in-frame clones here, not all; method: immunoSEQ multiplex PCR. This table has about 75,000 clones, approximately 97% appearing once. Sequencing was carried out using T cells isolated from PBMCs. All receptors derive from a human donor in good health.

The chain uses TRBV9 and TRBJ2-1; possible D gene TRBD1, 5 bases. Germline assignment: CDR1 SGDLS and CDR2 YYNGEE. Trimming removed 2 bases from V and 6 bases from J, with 15 bases in between. CDR3 length: 15 amino acids. This CDR3 reads CASSVGISRGNEQFF. The CDR3 DNA follows: TGTGCCAGCAGCGTGGGGATCTCAAGGGGCAATGAGCAGTTCTTC.

The genes are TRBV7-6 and TRBJ1-3; TRBD1 matches at 8 bases. Germline assignment: CDR1 SGHVS and CDR2 FNYEAQ. The CDR3 is 16 residues long. V trimming: 8 bases; J trimming: 2 bases; junction bases outside the gene matches: 11. Written as DNA, the CDR3 is TGTGCCAGCGGACCAATGGACAGGGCCACTGGAAACACCATATATTTT. Amino acids: CASGPMDRATGNTIYF.

The genes are TRBV6-6 and TRBJ2-7, with TRBD1 identical over 12 bases. The CDR3 is made up of 16 amino acids. With V trimmed by 8 bases and J by 7 bases, 15 bases remained unmatched. The germline CDR1 and CDR2 sequences are MNHNY and SVGAGI (reference sequence). CDR3 nucleotides: TGTGCCAGCGGCTATCACCTGGGACAGGGGGCGTCGGAGCAGTACTTC. Translation gives CASGYHLGQGASEQYF.

The genes are TRBV9 and TRBJ2-7, with 8 positions matching TRBD1. The germline gives CDR1 SGDLS, CDR2 YYNGEE. The V and J ends lost 0 bases and 4 bases, in that order; junction bases with no gene match: 3. This CDR3 region has 14 residues. CDR3 loop: CASSVGGTGYEQYF. In DNA form, the CDR3 reads TGTGCCAGCAGCGTAGGCGGGACAGGTTACGAGCAGTACTTC.

The chain links TRBV6-5 to TRBJ2-7, with 8 bases matching TRBD2. Per the germline V gene, CDR1 is MNHEY and CDR2 is SVGAGI. The CDR3 extends over 14 amino acids. V lost 10 bases to trimming and J lost 1 base; unmatched junction nucleotides: 9. The CDR3 DNA reads TGTGCCACCTCAATGGCGGGAGGATCCTACGAGCAGTACTTC. Translated: CATSMAGGSYEQYF.

The J gene is TRBJ1-5, the V gene TRBV5-1; D uncertain. Germline V gene lookup returns CDR1 SGHRS and CDR2 YFSETQ. CDR3 size: 17 residues. Trimming cost V 0 bases and J 2 bases, with 15 bases left between them. This CDR3 is CASSLGTADIGNQPQHF. CDR3 in DNA: TGCGCCAGCAGCTTGGGCACCGCAGACATCGGCAATCAGCCCCAGCATTTT.

This chain connects TRBV6-5 to TRBJ2-5; 8 bases are shared with TRBD1. With 6 bases clipped from V and 4 bases from J, the junction kept 4 bases outside the gene matches. Germline V gene lookup returns CDR1 MNHEY and CDR2 SVGAGI. The CDR3 is made up of 13 amino acids. The CDR3 here is CASSDRGSETQYF. In DNA, the CDR3 is TGTGCCAGCAGCGACAGGGGATCAGAGACCCAGTACTTC.

The chain recombines TRBV5-1 with TRBJ2-2, with a weak D call TRBD2 (5 bases). The CDR3 consists of 15 residues. CDR1 is SGHRS, CDR2 YFSETQ, per germline. The ends were cut back, 0 bases at V and 1 base at J, with 7 bases in the middle. CDR3 nucleotide sequence: TGCGCCAGCAGCTTGGGAGGGCAGAACACCGGGGAGCTGTTTTTT. Residues: CASSLGGQNTGELFF. Full variable domain (rest looked up from reference TRBV5-1 and TRBJ2-2): KAGVTQTPRYLIKTRGQQVTLSCSPISGHRSVSWYQQTPGQGLQFLFEYFSETQRNKGNFPGRFSGRQFSNSRSEMNVSTLELGDSALYLCASSLGGQNTGELFFGEGSRLTVL.

The chain combines TRBV2 with TRBJ1-5, with 8 bases identical to TRBD1. Looked up from germline, CDR1 is SNHLY and CDR2 is FYNNEI. With 6 bases clipped from V and 7 bases from J, the junction kept 8 bases outside the gene matches. The CDR3 runs to 14 residues. CDR3 residues: CASRQPGQVQPQHF. CDR3 nucleotide sequence: TGTGCCAGCAGGCAGCCGGGACAGGTCCAGCCCCAGCATTTT.

The V call is TRBV7-9, the J call TRBJ2-7; weak D call: TRBD1 (6 bases). From germline, CDR1 is SEHNR and CDR2 FQNEAQ (reference sequence). V was shortened by 5 bases and J by 7 bases, with 12 bases between the two germline ends. The CDR3 runs to 12 residues. Here the CDR3 reads CASSRGQREQYF. For the CDR3, the DNA is TGTGCCAGCAGCCGTGGACAGCGAGAGCAGTACTTC.

The chain is built from TRBV29-1 and TRBJ2-7; TRBD1 agrees at 8 bases. This CDR3 region has 13 residues. CDR1 is SQVTM, CDR2 ANQGSEA, per germline. V shed 6 bases, J shed 4 bases, and the junction held 8 bases outside the gene matches. This chain's CDR3 is CSVVQDRAYEQYF. The CDR3 DNA sequence: TGCAGCGTCGTCCAGGACAGGGCTTACGAGCAGTACTTC.

This clone was counted between two and nine times. The J gene is TRBJ1-2, the V gene TRBV28; no firm D call. The CDR3 spans 14 residues. From germline, CDR1 is MDHEN and CDR2 SYDVKM. V lost 6 bases and J 3 bases, leaving 14 bases between the germline ends. Written as DNA, the CDR3 is TGTGCCAGCAGCCTCTACTCCCTCGACTATGGCTACACCTTC. It is translated as CASSLYSLDYGYTF.

This chain joins TRBV14 and TRBJ2-7; tentatively, D is TRBD1 (6 bases). This CDR3 has 17 amino acids. The germline V gene has CDR1 SGHDN and CDR2 FVKESK. V dropped 4 bases and J dropped 0 bases, with 19 bases sitting between them. The CDR3 reads CASSRQVGDISSYEQYF. The CDR3 bases are TGTGCCAGCAGCCGACAGGTCGGAGACATCAGCTCCTACGAGCAGTACTTC. Using reference TRBV14 and TRBJ2-7 for the parts outside the CDR3, the full variable domain is EAGVTQFPSHSVIEKGQTVTLRCDPISGHDNLYWYRRVMGKEIKFLLHFVKESKQDESGMPNNRFLAERTGGTYSTLKVQPAELEDSGVYFCASSRQVGDISSYEQYFGPGTRLTVT.

This chain connects TRBV5-1 to TRBJ2-5; D may be TRBD1 (6 bases). The length of the CDR3 is 13 residues. Germline CDR1 reads SGHRS; CDR2 reads YFSETQ. V dropped 3 bases and J dropped 5 bases, with 11 bases sitting between them. The CDR3 coding sequence is TGCGCCAGCAGCTCCGCAGGGGTGGAGACCCAGTACTTC. It yields the protein CASSSAGVETQYF.

The V gene is TRBV30, the J gene TRBJ1-1, with D perhaps TRBD1 (6 bases). The ends were cut back, 5 bases at V and 4 bases at J, with 23 bases in the middle. The CDR3 has 16 residues. In germline, CDR1 is GTSNPN, CDR2 SVGIG (reference sequence). The CDR3 coding sequence is TGTGCCTGGGAGACTAAGACAGGTTATTTGCGCACTGAAGCTTTCTTT. Translating gives CAWETKTGYLRTEAFF. The full variable domain, its missing parts supplied by reference TRBV30 and TRBJ1-1, is SQTIHQWPATLVQPVGSPLSLECTVEGTSNPNLYWYRQAAGRGLQLLFYSVGIGQISSEVPQNLSASRPQDRQFILSSKKLLLSDSGFYLCAWETKTGYLRTEAFFGQGTRLTVV.

The chain combines TRBV5-1 with TRBJ1-4, with TRBD1 matching 9 bases. Germline V gives CDR1 SGHRS, CDR2 YFSETQ. This CDR3 contains 15 residues. J gave up 5 bases and V 4 bases, and 6 bases lay outside the gene matches. The CDR3, as DNA: TGCGCCAGCAGCGCCCAGACAGGGGGAAATGAAAAACTGTTTTTT. Translated, it gives CASSAQTGGNEKLFF. Drawing the rest from reference TRBV5-1 and TRBJ1-4, the complete variable domain is KAGVTQTPRYLIKTRGQQVTLSCSPISGHRSVSWYQQTPGQGLQFLFEYFSETQRNKGNFPGRFSGRQFSNSRSEMNVSTLELGDSALYLCASSAQTGGNEKLFFGSGTQLSVL.

This chain links TRBV11-2 with TRBJ2-3; TRBD1 might be the D (6 bases). Germline loops: CDR1 SGHAT, CDR2 FQNNGV. The CDR3 covers 17 residues. Between the trimmed V and J ends, which lost 5 bases and 3 bases, there was a span of 21 bases. The CDR3 reads CASSPARTQGGTDTQYF. CDR3 DNA: TGTGCCAGCAGCCCCGCCCGAACACAGGGTGGGACAGATACGCAGTATTTT.

This sequence joins TRBV6-1 and TRBJ1-2; no clear D. The ends were cut back, 0 bases at V and 5 bases at J, with 13 bases in the middle. CDR1 is MNHNS, CDR2 SASEGT, per germline. The CDR3 is 15 residues long. CDR3 sequence (DNA): TGTGCCAGCAGTGAAGCGGACGGCCCGGGGTATGGCTACACCTTC. Its protein product is CASSEADGPGYGYTF.

The J gene is TRBJ2-5, the V gene TRBV29-1, with 9 bases identical to TRBD2. Germline V CDR1 and CDR2: SQVTM, ANQGSEA. The J segment lost 0 bases and the V segment lost 6 bases, leaving 5 bases of the junction unmatched. This CDR3 is 14 amino acids long. The CDR3 loop is CSVQAGGHQETQYF. CDR3 coding DNA: TGCAGCGTCCAAGCGGGGGGTCACCAAGAGACCCAGTACTTC.

V is TRBV28 and J is TRBJ2-1; TRBD2 agrees at 8 bases. The CDR3 covers 14 residues. Germline V CDR1 and CDR2: MDHEN, SYDVKM. Unmatched junction bases numbered 5, after V lost 4 bases and J lost 6 bases. CDR3 in DNA: TGTGCCAGCAGTTATCCCGGGACTAGCAATGAGCAGTTCTTC. Translation: CASSYPGTSNEQFF. The variable domain in full, completed from reference TRBV28 and TRBJ2-1, reads DVKVTQSSRYLVKRTGEKVFLECVQDMDHENMFWYRQDPGLGLRLIYFSYDVKMKEKGDIPEGYSVSREKKERFSLILESASTNQTSMYLCASSYPGTSNEQFFGPGTRLTVL.

This chain uses TRBV5-1 with TRBJ2-1; 7 nucleotides match TRBD1. The V segment lost 7 bases and the J segment 5 bases; nucleotides outside the gene matches: 15. The germline CDR1 and CDR2 sequences are SGHRS and YFSETQ. The CDR3 totals 16 residues. Written as DNA, the CDR3 is TGCGCCAGCGGGTACCATTACAGGGGTCCCCACAATGAGCAGTTCTTC. Protein product: CASGYHYRGPHNEQFF.

The chain links TRBV6-1 to TRBJ1-2; tentatively, D is TRBD1 (6 bases). Germline assignment: CDR1 MNHNS and CDR2 SASEGT. This CDR3 is 14 amino acids long. V lost 5 bases and J 4 bases, leaving 14 bases between the germline ends. This CDR3 is CASSLGEQGYGYTF. In DNA form, the CDR3 reads TGTGCCAGCAGTCTAGGGGAACAGGGCTATGGCTACACCTTC.

J is TRBJ2-3 and V is TRBV13, with a weak D call TRBD2 (6 bases). The V gene's germline CDR1 is PRHDT and CDR2 FYEKMQ (reference sequence). The CDR3 contains 17 residues. V was clipped by 0 bases and J by 4 bases, with 17 bases between them. The CDR3 region has the DNA TGTGCCAGCAGCTTAGGTGTCGGGGACGGGGGTGCAGATACGCAGTATTTT. Protein product: CASSLGVGDGGADTQYF.